These 26 T cell receptor beta chains were sequenced from one sample in a study of blood T cell repertoires in COVID-19. Repertoires were generated with immunoSEQ multiplex PCR, while TCRdb's copy carries only in-frame clones and drops some. The repertoire holds over 200,000 clones, with around 75% as singletons. The sample taken for sequencing was peripheral blood. These TCRs come from a human donor in a cohort sampled during active COVID-19.

The table lists this clone with many counts. The DNA of the CDR3 is TGTGCCAGCAGCCCCAGGGGTGAAGCTTTCTTT. Protein sequence: CASSPRGEAFF. The chain uses TRBV27 and TRBJ1-1; D may be TRBD1 (6 bases). The CDR3 totals 11 residues. Germline CDR1 reads MNHEY; CDR2 reads SMNVEV (reference sequence). Trimming shortened V by 6 bases and J by 7 bases, and 9 bases separated the two germline ends.

The chain links TRBV7-3 to TRBJ1-1; TRBD1 might be the D (5 bases). The CDR3 extends over 14 amino acids. With 5 bases removed from V and 1 base from J, the gap between germline ends came to 11 bases. The germline gives CDR1 SGHTA, CDR2 FQGTGA. The CDR3 region has the DNA TGTGCCAGCAGCCCAGGGCGAGGGAACACTGAAGCTTTCTTT. It translates to CASSPGRGNTEAFF.

The V call is TRBV10-3, the J call TRBJ2-7; 8 bases agree with TRBD1. CDR3 length: 13 residues. V lost 4 bases and J lost 3; bases outside the gene matches: 2. Germline values: CDR1 ENHRY, CDR2 SYGVKD. The CDR3 reads CAISVTGGYEQYF. The CDR3 DNA reads TGTGCCATCAGTGTCACAGGGGGCTACGAGCAGTACTTC.

The chain recombines TRBV9 with TRBJ1-3; TRBD1 is a possible D gene (6 bases). The CDR3 has 15 amino acids. From germline, CDR1 is SGDLS and CDR2 YYNGEE. Trimming left V 0 bases short and J 2 bases short, with 9 bases between. The chain's CDR3 is CASSVENRAGNTIYF. CDR3 bases: TGTGCCAGCAGCGTAGAAAACAGGGCTGGAAACACCATATATTTT.

This clone was seen a few times. V is TRBV7-9 and J is TRBJ1-1, with D perhaps matching TRBD1 (6 bases). V was cut by 1 base and J by 0 bases, with 9 bases left in between. This CDR3 contains 15 residues. Germline CDR1 SEHNR, CDR2 FQNEAQ (reference sequence). CDR3 nucleotides: TGTGCCAGCAGCTTAGAGGACAGCATGAACACTGAAGCTTTCTTT. As protein: CASSLEDSMNTEAFF.

J is TRBJ2-1 and V is TRBV28, with TRBD2 matching over 12 bases. Germline V CDR1 and CDR2: MDHEN, SYDVKM. The trim removed 2 bases at V and 9 bases at J, leaving 5 bases unmatched. The CDR3 runs 15 residues. The chain's CDR3 is CASSLPGLAGGEQFF. CDR3 nucleotide sequence: TGTGCCAGCAGTTTACCGGGACTAGCGGGCGGTGAGCAGTTCTTC.

Regarding this clone: At the DNA level, this CDR3 is encoded by other sequences in the same sample as well. This CDR3 reads CAISESSGTYEQYF. The CDR3 nucleotides read TGTGCCATCAGTGAGTCGAGCGGGACCTACGAGCAGTACTTC. V gene TRBV10-3 combines with J gene TRBJ2-7, with 7 bases identical to TRBD2. J gave up 2 bases and V 0 bases, and 1 base lay outside the gene matches. In germline, CDR1 is ENHRY, CDR2 SYGVKD. This CDR3 comprises 14 residues.

The rearrangement joins TRBV2 to TRBJ1-1; D is unresolved. CDR3 length: 15 residues. The V end lost 4 bases, the J end lost 1 base, and 13 bases lay between the germline ends. CDR1 and CDR2 (germline): SNHLY, FYNNEI. The CDR3 here is CASSGGSRRNTEAFF. CDR3 bases: TGTGCCAGCAGTGGCGGTTCACGGCGGAACACTGAAGCTTTCTTT.

The CDR3 coding sequence is TGCGCCAGCAGTGAGGGTCAGCGGGGGGAAAGGGGCTACAATGAGCAGTTCTTC. Its translation: CASSEGQRGERGYNEQFF. The gene calls are TRBV10-1 and TRBJ2-1; TRBD2 matches at 9 bases. Per germline, CDR1 WNHNN and CDR2 SYGVQD (reference sequence). J was trimmed by 3 bases and V by 2 bases; bases with no gene match: 11. The CDR3 totals 18 residues.

This chain links TRBV19 with TRBJ2-1; the D gene is possibly TRBD2 (5 bases). This CDR3 comprises 15 residues. V lost 5 bases and J lost 0, with 11 bases in between. The germline gives CDR1 LNHDA, CDR2 SQIVND (reference sequence). Here the CDR3 DNA reads TGTGCCAGTAGTCTTCCCGGAGGCTCCTACAATGAGCAGTTCTTC. Translating gives CASSLPGGSYNEQFF.

The rearrangement links TRBV7-2 to TRBJ1-3, with 10 bases aligning to TRBD1. The CDR3 is made up of 17 amino acids. Germline V gene lookup returns CDR1 SGHTA and CDR2 FQGNSA. Trimming took 5 bases from V and 3 from J; bases not matched to a gene: 10. CDR3 loop: CASSLTRDRGSGNTIYF. The CDR3, as DNA: TGTGCCAGCAGCCTCACCCGGGACAGGGGAAGTGGAAACACCATATATTTT.

The rearrangement joins TRBV5-5 to TRBJ1-5; maybe TRBD1 (5 bases). CDR3 length: 15 residues. The germline V gene has CDR1 SGHKS and CDR2 YYEKEE (reference sequence). V lost 0 bases to trimming and J lost 0 bases, with 7 bases between them. The DNA for the CDR3 is TGTGCCAGCAGCTTGGTGGGGCCTAGCAATCAGCCCCAGCATTTT. Translation: CASSLVGPSNQPQHF.

The chain combines TRBV12-5 with TRBJ2-1; 11 bases fit TRBD2. CDR3 length: 14 residues. J lost 9 bases, V lost 6 bases, and 7 bases had no gene match. Germline CDR1 LGHNT, CDR2 FRNRAP. The CDR3: CASGTSGAPPEQFF. In nucleotides, the CDR3 is TGTGCTAGTGGGACTAGCGGGGCCCCGCCTGAGCAGTTCTTC.

This chain joins TRBV27 and TRBJ1-4; D call uncertain. The CDR3 is 14 amino acids. V lost 5 bases and J lost 5, with 12 bases in between. Germline V CDR1 and CDR2: MNHEY, SMNVEV (reference sequence). In nucleotides, the CDR3 is TGTGCCAGCAGTCCTCGCGGCGTGAATGAAAAACTGTTTTTT. This sequence encodes CASSPRGVNEKLFF.

This clone has ten or more counts. Within the sample, other DNA sequences also encode this same CDR3. This sequence joins TRBV2 and TRBJ2-7; TRBD1 agrees at 7 bases. Trimming at V came to 1 base and at J to 0 bases, leaving 3 bases not matched to a gene. The length of the CDR3 is 15 residues. From germline, CDR1 is SNHLY and CDR2 FYNNEI. The CDR3 loop is CASSEGTGGSYEQYF. The CDR3 DNA is TGTGCCAGCAGTGAAGGGACAGGAGGCTCCTACGAGCAGTACTTC.

The V gene is TRBV7-2, the J gene TRBJ1-1, with 7 positions matching TRBD1. This CDR3 spans 13 amino acids. Germline V gives CDR1 SGHTA, CDR2 FQGNSA. J lost 13 bases, V lost 1 base, and 9 bases had no gene match. Written as DNA, the CDR3 is TGTGCCAGCAGCTTAGACGGCAGGGGGATCGTTTTCTTT. Protein sequence: CASSLDGRGIVFF.

This chain uses TRBV19 with TRBJ2-1; D perhaps matches TRBD1 (7 bases). The CDR3 has 17 amino acids. Germline V CDR1 and CDR2: LNHDA, SQIVND (reference sequence). V was trimmed by 0 bases and J by 6 bases, leaving 18 bases between them. CDR3 DNA: TGTGCCAGTAGTATAGATCTTGAGACAGGGACTTCCAATGAGCAGTTCTTC. This gives the protein CASSIDLETGTSNEQFF.

The rearrangement joins TRBV7-2 to TRBJ2-7; the D is unclear. The CDR3 length is 12 residues. Germline V gene lookup returns CDR1 SGHTA and CDR2 FQGNSA. Trimming took off 4 bases at V and 5 bases at J, with 9 bases between the two ends. The CDR3 DNA sequence: TGTGCCAGCAGCTCCAGAGGCCACGAGCAGTACTTC. The encoded protein is CASSSRGHEQYF. Full variable domain (remainder filled in from reference TRBV7-2 and TRBJ2-7): GAGVSQSPSNKVTEKGKDVELRCDPISGHTALYWYRQSLGQGLEFLIYFQGNSAPDKSGLPSDRFSAERTGGSVSTLTIQRTQQEDSAVYLCASSSRGHEQYFGPGTRLTVT.

The rearrangement uses TRBV27 and TRBJ2-7, with no clear D. The CDR3 runs to 13 residues. Between the trimmed V and J ends, which lost 5 bases and 7 bases, there was a span of 15 bases. Per germline, CDR1 MNHEY and CDR2 SMNVEV (reference sequence). CDR3 sequence: CASSPHGPEEQYF. In DNA, the CDR3 is TGTGCCAGCAGTCCACATGGGCCAGAAGAGCAGTACTTC.

The gene calls are TRBV6-5 and TRBJ2-1; 9 bases agree with TRBD1. Germline V gene lookup returns CDR1 MNHEY and CDR2 SVGAGI. This CDR3 is 15 amino acids long. The J segment lost 7 bases and the V segment lost 3 bases, leaving 7 bases of the junction unmatched. Here the CDR3 DNA reads TGTGCCAGCAGTTATGACAGGGGGATGTGGAATGAGCAGTTCTTC. Translating it yields CASSYDRGMWNEQFF.

This clone was seen a few times. The gene calls are TRBV19 and TRBJ1-1; 7 bases are a match to TRBD1. V dropped 6 bases and J dropped 0; count of bases not matched to a gene: 4. Germline CDR1 and CDR2: LNHDA and SQIVND (reference sequence). The CDR3 sequence is 14 residues long. The CDR3 is CASRDTGVNTEAFF. The CDR3 DNA sequence: TGTGCCAGTAGAGATACAGGGGTGAACACTGAAGCTTTCTTT.

In its sample, this clone was seen a few times. The chain combines TRBV5-4 with TRBJ2-7; TRBD2 aligns across 7 bases. The CDR3 is made up of 16 amino acids. Unmatched junction bases numbered 10, after V lost 0 bases and J lost 4 bases. The germline CDR1 and CDR2 sequences are SGHNT and YYREEE (reference sequence). CDR3 nucleotides: TGTGCCAGCAGCTTGGTGGGAGGGAGTCGTACGTACGAGCAGTACTTC. As protein: CASSLVGGSRTYEQYF. Drawing the rest from reference TRBV5-4 and TRBJ2-7, the complete variable domain is ETGVTQSPTHLIKTRGQQVTLRCSSQSGHNTVSWYQQALGQGPQFIFQYYREEENGRGNFPPRFSGLQFPNYSSELNVNALELDDSALYLCASSLVGGSRTYEQYFGPGTRLTVT.

The chain uses TRBV5-1 and TRBJ1-1; 9 bases align to TRBD1. Germline CDR1 reads SGHRS; CDR2 reads YFSETQ. The CDR3 covers 16 residues. The ends lost 6 bases at V and 4 bases at J; junction bases unmatched: 13. In DNA, the CDR3 is TGCGCCAGCATGCCCTTAGGACAGGGGCTGGGCACTGAAGCTTTCTTT. Residues: CASMPLGQGLGTEAFF.

The sample holds one count of this clone. Here the CDR3 DNA reads TGCAGCGCAGGAGGGGGCGGAGGGACTAATGAAAAACTGTTTTTT. It is translated as CSAGGGGGTNEKLFF. V and J are TRBV29-1 and TRBJ1-4; 7 bases fit TRBD1. CDR3 length equals 15 residues. Germline loops: CDR1 SQVTM, CDR2 ANQGSEA. The V and J ends lost 7 bases and 2 bases, in that order; junction bases with no gene match: 10.

The V and J genes are TRBV7-9 and TRBJ2-7; tentative D call: TRBD2 (6 bases). This CDR3 has 14 residues. The ends were cut back, 0 bases at V and 2 bases at J, with 8 bases in the middle. Germline values: CDR1 SEHNR, CDR2 FQNEAQ (reference sequence). The CDR3 sequence is CASSLAGGAYEQYF. The CDR3 bases are TGTGCCAGCAGCTTAGCAGGAGGGGCCTACGAGCAGTACTTC.

This sequence joins TRBV30 and TRBJ2-7; maybe TRBD1 (6 bases). The length of the CDR3 is 15 residues. Germline V lookup: CDR1 GTSNPN, CDR2 SVGIG (reference sequence). The V end was cut by 1 base, the J end by 2 bases, with 15 bases between. CDR3 sequence reads: CAWSGLEQGPYEQYF. As DNA, the CDR3 is TGTGCCTGGAGTGGACTTGAACAGGGCCCCTACGAGCAGTACTTC. Complete variable domain (other parts from reference TRBV30 and TRBJ2-7): SQTIHQWPATLVQPVGSPLSLECTVEGTSNPNLYWYRQAAGRGLQLLFYSVGIGQISSEVPQNLSASRPQDRQFILSSKKLLLSDSGFYLCAWSGLEQGPYEQYFGPGTRLTVT.